The text below deals with one T cell receptor beta chain. The CDR3 spans 15 residues. CDR1 and CDR2 (germline): SGHTA, FQGNSA. Trimming cost V 0 bases and J 8 bases, with 14 bases left between them. These data belong to a study of control samples from healthy donors and cancer patients. Only in-frame clones appear in the TCRdb table, and some are missing; sequencing was by immunoSEQ multiplex PCR. The sample consists of under 200,000 clones, approximately 96% of them appearing once. This sequence was found in a woman in her 40s in good health. The sample was blood. The V gene is TRBV7-2, the J gene TRBJ2-1; D unclear. The CDR3 coding sequence is TGTGCCAGCAGCTTAGCGTCGGGCGCAGGAGATGAGCAGTTCTTC. Translated, it gives CASSLASGAGDEQFF.